The subject of this entry is one TCR beta chain. In the authors' methods: Reference gene primer amplification yielded estimated nucleated cell counts. Sequenced by immunoSEQ multiplex PCR; TCRdb stores in-frame clones only, minus some. V, J and clone size are taken as reported in that table, and D and trimming were inferred from the DNA itself. This table has about 81,000 clones, over 70% appearing once. CDR1 is SGHTS, CDR2 YDEGEE, per germline. This CDR3 has 14 residues. V dropped 4 bases and J dropped 4; count of bases not matched to a gene: 6. The data stem from a study of blood T cell repertoires in COVID-19. On the study more broadly: Material from acute and convalescent COVID-19 was sourced from the United States, Italy and Spain. PBMCs, B-cell-depleted T cells, or T cells provided the cDNA or gDNA that made up the material.

The specimen sequenced was peripheral blood. The receptor was isolated from a woman aged 50 to 60 with acute or convalescent COVID-19. J is TRBJ2-7 and V is TRBV5-8; 9 bases are a match to TRBD1. CDR3 in amino acids: CASSTQDRGYEQYF. The CDR3 DNA is TGTGCCAGCAGCACACAGGACAGGGGTTACGAGCAGTACTTC.